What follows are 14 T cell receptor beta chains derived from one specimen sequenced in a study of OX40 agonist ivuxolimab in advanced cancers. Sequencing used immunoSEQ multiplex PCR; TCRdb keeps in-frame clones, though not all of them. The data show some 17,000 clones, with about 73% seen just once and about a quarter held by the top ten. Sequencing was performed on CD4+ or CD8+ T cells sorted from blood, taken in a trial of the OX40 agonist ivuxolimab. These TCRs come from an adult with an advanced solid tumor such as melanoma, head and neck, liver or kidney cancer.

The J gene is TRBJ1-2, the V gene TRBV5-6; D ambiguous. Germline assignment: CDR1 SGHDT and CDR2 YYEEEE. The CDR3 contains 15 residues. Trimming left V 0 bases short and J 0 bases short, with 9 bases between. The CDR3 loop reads CASSLGSGSNYGYTF. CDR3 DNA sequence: TGTGCCAGCAGCTTGGGGAGCGGATCTAACTATGGCTACACCTTC.

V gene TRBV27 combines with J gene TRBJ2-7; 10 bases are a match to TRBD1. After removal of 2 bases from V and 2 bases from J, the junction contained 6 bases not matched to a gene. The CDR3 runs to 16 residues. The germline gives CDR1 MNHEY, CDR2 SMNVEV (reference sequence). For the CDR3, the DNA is TGTGCCAGCAGTTTAATGATGGGACAGGGGCCCTACGAGCAGTACTTC. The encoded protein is CASSLMMGQGPYEQYF.

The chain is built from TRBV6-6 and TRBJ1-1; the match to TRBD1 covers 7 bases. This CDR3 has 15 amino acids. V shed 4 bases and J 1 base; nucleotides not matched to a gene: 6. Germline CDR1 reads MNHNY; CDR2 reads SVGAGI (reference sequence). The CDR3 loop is CASSSRDSPNTEAFF. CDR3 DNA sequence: TGTGCCAGCAGTTCCCGGGACAGCCCGAACACTGAAGCTTTCTTT.

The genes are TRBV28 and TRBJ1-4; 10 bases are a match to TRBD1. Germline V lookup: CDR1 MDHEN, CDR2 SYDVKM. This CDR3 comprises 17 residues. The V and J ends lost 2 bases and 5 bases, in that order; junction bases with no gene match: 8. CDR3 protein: CASSLVSRGQGNEKLFF. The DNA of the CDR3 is TGTGCCAGCAGTTTAGTTAGTCGGGGACAGGGGAATGAAAAACTGTTTTTT. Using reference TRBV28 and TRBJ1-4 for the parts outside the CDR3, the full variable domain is DVKVTQSSRYLVKRTGEKVFLECVQDMDHENMFWYRQDPGLGLRLIYFSYDVKMKEKGDIPEGYSVSREKKERFSLILESASTNQTSMYLCASSLVSRGQGNEKLFFGSGTQLSVL.

The CDR3 DNA reads TGTGCCAGCAGCTTAGTTGTGGAAAATGAGCAGTTCTTC. This sequence encodes CASSLVVENEQFF. The genes are TRBV7-9 and TRBJ2-1, with no clear D. The CDR3 is 13 residues long. Germline values: CDR1 SEHNR, CDR2 FQNEAQ (reference sequence). The ends were cut back, 1 base at V and 7 bases at J, with 8 bases in the middle.

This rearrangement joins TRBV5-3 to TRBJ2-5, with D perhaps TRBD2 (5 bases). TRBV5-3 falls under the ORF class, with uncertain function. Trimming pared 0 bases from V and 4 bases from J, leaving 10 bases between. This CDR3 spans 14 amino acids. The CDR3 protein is CARSLDGKGETQYF. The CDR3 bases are TGTGCCAGAAGCTTGGACGGGAAAGGAGAGACCCAGTACTTC.

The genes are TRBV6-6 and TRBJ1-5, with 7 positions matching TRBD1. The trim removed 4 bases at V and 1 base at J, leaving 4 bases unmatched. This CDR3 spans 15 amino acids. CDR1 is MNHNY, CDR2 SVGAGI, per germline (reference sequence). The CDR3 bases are TGTGCCAGCAGTTTAACAGGGGAAAGCAATCAGCCCCAGCATTTT. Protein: CASSLTGESNQPQHF.

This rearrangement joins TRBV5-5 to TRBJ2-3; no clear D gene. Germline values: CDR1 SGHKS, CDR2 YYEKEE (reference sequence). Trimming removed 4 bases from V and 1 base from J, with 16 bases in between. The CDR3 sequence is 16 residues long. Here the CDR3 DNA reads TGTGCCAGCAGCCCCCGTCCCCACGGACGCACAGATACGCAGTATTTT. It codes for CASSPRPHGRTDTQYF.

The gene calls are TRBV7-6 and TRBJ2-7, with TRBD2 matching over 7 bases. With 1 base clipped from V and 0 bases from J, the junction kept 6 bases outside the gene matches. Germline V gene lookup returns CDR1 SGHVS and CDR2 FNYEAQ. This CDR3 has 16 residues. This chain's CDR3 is CASSLGGEGSSYEQYF. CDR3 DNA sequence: TGTGCCAGCAGCTTAGGTGGGGAGGGGAGCTCCTACGAGCAGTACTTC.

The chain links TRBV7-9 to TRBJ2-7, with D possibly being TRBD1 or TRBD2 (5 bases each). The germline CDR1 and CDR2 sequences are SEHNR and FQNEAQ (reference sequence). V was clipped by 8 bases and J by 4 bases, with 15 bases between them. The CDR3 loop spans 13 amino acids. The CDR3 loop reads CASWGSPQYEQYF. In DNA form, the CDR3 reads TGTGCCAGCTGGGGGTCCCCCCAATACGAGCAGTACTTC.

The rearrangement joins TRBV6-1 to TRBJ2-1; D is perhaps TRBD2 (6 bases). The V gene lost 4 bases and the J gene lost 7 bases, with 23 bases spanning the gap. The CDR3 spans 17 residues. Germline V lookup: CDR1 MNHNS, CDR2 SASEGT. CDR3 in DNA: TGTGCCAGCAGTGCTGCGGGACTCCCGGGGTTTGGGAATGAGCAGTTCTTC. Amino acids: CASSAAGLPGFGNEQFF.

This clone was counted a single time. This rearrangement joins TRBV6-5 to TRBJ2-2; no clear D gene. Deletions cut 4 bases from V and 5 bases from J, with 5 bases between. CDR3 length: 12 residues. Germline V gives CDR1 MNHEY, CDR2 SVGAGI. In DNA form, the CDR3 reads TGTGCCAGCAGTTTAGAGACCGGGGAGCTGTTTTTT. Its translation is CASSLETGELFF.

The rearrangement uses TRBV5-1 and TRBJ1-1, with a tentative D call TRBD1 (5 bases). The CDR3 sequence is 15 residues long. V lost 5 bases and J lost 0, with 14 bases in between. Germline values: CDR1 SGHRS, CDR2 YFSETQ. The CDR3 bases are TGCGCCAGCAGGTACGGGGGGGAAATGAACACTGAAGCTTTCTTT. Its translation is CASRYGGEMNTEAFF.

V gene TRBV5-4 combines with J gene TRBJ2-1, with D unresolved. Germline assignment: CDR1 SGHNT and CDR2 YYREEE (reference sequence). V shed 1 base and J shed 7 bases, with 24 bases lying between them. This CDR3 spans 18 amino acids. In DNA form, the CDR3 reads TGTGCCAGCAGCTTGCAAGACGGACGTTATAAGGGTTCAAATGAGCAGTTCTTC. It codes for CASSLQDGRYKGSNEQFF.